Each of the 16 T cell receptor beta chains below was sequenced from the same sample in a study of PD-L1 blockade in urothelial cancer. Clones were read by immunoSEQ multiplex PCR, and TCRdb kept only the in-frame ones, dropping some. Found here are about 84,000 clones, 90% of them singletons; the top ten hold approximately 9%. The specimen was PBMCs, collected around atezolizumab (anti-PD-L1) treatment. These receptors all come from a man between 60 and 75 years old with urothelial cancer.

J is TRBJ2-1 and V is TRBV4-2, with 12 nucleotides matching TRBD2. CDR3 length equals 16 residues. In germline, CDR1 is LGHNA, CDR2 YNFKEQ. V was clipped by 1 base and J by 9 bases; unmatched bases: 7. The CDR3 loop reads CASSQVSTSGSAEQFF. The CDR3 DNA follows: TGTGCCAGCAGCCAAGTGTCGACTAGCGGGAGTGCTGAGCAGTTCTTC.

The J gene is TRBJ1-2, the V gene TRBV2; 10 nucleotides align to TRBD1. Germline CDR1 and CDR2: SNHLY and FYNNEI. The CDR3 has 13 amino acids. J was trimmed by 7 bases and V by 8 bases; bases with no gene match: 7. CDR3 sequence (DNA): TGTGCCAGCCTCGGGACAGGGGTCCGTGGCTACACCTTC. Its protein product is CASLGTGVRGYTF. Using reference TRBV2 and TRBJ1-2 for the parts outside the CDR3, the full variable domain is EPEVTQTPSHQVTQMGQEVILRCVPISNHLYFYWYRQILGQKVEFLVSFYNNEISEKSEIFDDQFSVERPDGSNFTLKIRSTKLEDSAMYFCASLGTGVRGYTFGSGTRLTVV.

The V and J genes are TRBV5-1 and TRBJ2-5; 7 bases map to TRBD2. The ends lost 4 bases at V and 2 bases at J; junction bases unmatched: 5. Looked up from germline, CDR1 is SGHRS and CDR2 is YFSETQ. The CDR3 length is 14 residues. CDR3 sequence reads: CASSLGTTQETQYF. Written as DNA, the CDR3 is TGCGCCAGCAGCCTAGGGACTACTCAAGAGACCCAGTACTTC.

The chain employs TRBV19 and TRBJ2-1, with D possibly being TRBD2 (6 bases). Germline CDR1 and CDR2: LNHDA and SQIVND (reference sequence). CDR3 length equals 16 residues. Trimming left V 4 bases short and J 3 bases short, with 16 bases between. The CDR3 protein is CASSSGGTPNYNEQFF. The CDR3 DNA reads as TGTGCCAGTAGTAGTGGAGGGACTCCCAACTACAATGAGCAGTTCTTC.

The chain links TRBV19 to TRBJ1-5, with D possibly TRBD1 on 5 matching bases. The CDR3 runs to 15 residues. The V gene's germline CDR1 is LNHDA and CDR2 SQIVND (reference sequence). V lost 0 bases and J lost 6, with 12 bases in between. CDR3 nucleotide sequence: TGTGCCAGTAGTATAGATCGCGGGGGACGTCAGCCCCAGCATTTT. Amino acid sequence: CASSIDRGGRQPQHF.

Of note for this clone: The germline gene is not matched at one end of the junction; a read error may be the cause. The chain is built from TRBV5-4 and TRBJ2-2; a weak D match, TRBD1 (5 bases). CDR1 and CDR2 from the germline V gene are SGHNT and YYREEE (reference sequence). The CDR3 runs to 13 residues. CDR3: CASSLTGTGELFF. The DNA of the CDR3 is TGTGCCAGCAGCTTGACAGGAACCGGTGAGCTGTTTTTT.

The chain uses TRBV7-2 and TRBJ2-7; 10 bases are shared with TRBD1. J was trimmed by 4 bases and V by 3 bases; bases with no gene match: 15. Germline lookup yields CDR1 SGHTA and CDR2 FQGNSA. There are 18 residues in the CDR3. CDR3 region: CASSFRGRRGQGLYEQYF. The CDR3 coding sequence is TGTGCCAGCAGCTTCAGGGGGCGCCGGGGACAGGGGTTATACGAGCAGTACTTC.

The chain uses TRBV27 and TRBJ2-2; D remains ambiguous. The V gene lost 7 bases and the J gene lost 6 bases, with 12 bases spanning the gap. Germline lookup yields CDR1 MNHEY and CDR2 SMNVEV (reference sequence). The CDR3 totals 13 residues. CDR3 bases: TGTGCCAGCATATCCGGGTTTTCCGGGGAGCTGTTTTTT. This sequence encodes CASISGFSGELFF.

This clone ranks as medium-sized. The chain uses TRBV4-3 and TRBJ1-2; 8 positions agree with TRBD1. The germline V gene encodes CDR1 LGHNA and CDR2 YSLEER. Trimming removed 0 bases from V and 7 bases from J; junction bases left unmatched: 13. The CDR3 is 17 residues long. CDR3 DNA sequence: TGCGCCAGCAGCCAAGATTTGCAGGGGGCGAGTCGCGGTGGCTACACCTTC. It specifies CASSQDLQGASRGGYTF.

The chain uses TRBV7-9 and TRBJ2-7, with no clear D. Trimming removed 2 bases from V and 6 bases from J, with 8 bases in between. Germline values: CDR1 SEHNR, CDR2 FQNEAQ (reference sequence). This CDR3 has 12 amino acids. In DNA, the CDR3 is TGTGCCAGCAGCTTAAATTTGCGCGAGCAGTACTTC. Amino acids: CASSLNLREQYF.

The rearrangement uses TRBV5-4 and TRBJ2-7, with 8 bases fitting TRBD2. The junction had 7 bases not matched to a gene; V was cut back by 4 bases and J by 1 base. The CDR3 length is 15 residues. CDR1 is SGHNT, CDR2 YYREEE, per germline (reference sequence). The CDR3 loop reads CASSRGGAVSYEQYF. CDR3 in DNA: TGTGCCAGCAGCCGGGGGGGGGCGGTTTCCTACGAGCAGTACTTC. Based on the CDR3 plus reference TRBV5-4 and TRBJ2-7, the full variable domain is ETGVTQSPTHLIKTRGQQVTLRCSSQSGHNTVSWYQQALGQGPQFIFQYYREEENGRGNFPPRFSGLQFPNYSSELNVNALELDDSALYLCASSRGGAVSYEQYFGPGTRLTVT.

The chain joins TRBV19 to TRBJ2-5; D remains ambiguous. CDR1 and CDR2 from the germline V gene are LNHDA and SQIVND (reference sequence). The V and J ends lost 4 bases and 7 bases respectively, with 13 bases between them. The CDR3 is 13 residues long. Here the CDR3 DNA reads TGTGCCAGTAGTAATCCGGGTCCGGGGACCCAGTACTTC. It specifies CASSNPGPGTQYF.

The chain is built from TRBV7-2 and TRBJ2-2, with 7 bases lining up with TRBD1. V lost 5 bases to trimming and J lost 6 bases; unmatched junction nucleotides: 12. The CDR3 contains 16 residues. Germline V gene data show CDR1 as SGHTA and CDR2 as FQGNSA. CDR3: CASSDYRGMVAGELFF. DNA for the CDR3: TGTGCCAGCAGCGACTACAGGGGAATGGTGGCCGGGGAGCTGTTTTTT.

J is TRBJ1-5 and V is TRBV29-1; 8 positions agree with TRBD1. Germline assignment: CDR1 SQVTM and CDR2 ANQGSEA. The V segment lost 7 bases and the J segment 3 bases; nucleotides outside the gene matches: 11. This CDR3 contains 15 residues. The CDR3 DNA is TGCAGCGCTGCAGGGGGCTCGGGGAACAATCAGCCCCAGCATTTT. This encodes CSAAGGSGNNQPQHF.

Here the CDR3 DNA reads TGTGCCAGTAGTATAGCCCGGGACAGGGCGAACTATGGCTACACCTTC. This sequence encodes CASSIARDRANYGYTF. V and J are TRBV19 and TRBJ1-2; 9 bases agree with TRBD1. Unmatched junction bases numbered 5, after V lost 1 base and J lost 2 bases. Germline values: CDR1 LNHDA, CDR2 SQIVND (reference sequence). This CDR3 has 16 amino acids.

The rearrangement links TRBV5-4 to TRBJ2-2; D is perhaps TRBD1 (5 bases). The CDR3 has 15 amino acids. Trimming took 0 bases from V and 3 from J, leaving 9 bases between them. The germline V gene has CDR1 SGHNT and CDR2 YYREEE (reference sequence). This CDR3 reads CASSLAGFDTGELFF. In DNA form, the CDR3 reads TGTGCCAGCAGCTTGGCAGGGTTCGACACCGGGGAGCTGTTTTTT.